This T cell receptor (beta chain) was obtained from a study of T cells after yellow fever vaccination (dated by TCRdb to between 2018 and 2020). With regard to the full study: Libraries from fractions with low cell numbers were prepared with the SMART-Seq v4 Ultra Low Input RNA kit. Blood was drawn at multiple timepoints before and after primary and secondary immunization, with bulk PBMC replicates and cell subsets isolated. Two healthy male donors, one aged 18 to 29 and one aged 30 to 39 years, were included in the cohort. To follow T-cell clones before and after both primary and booster YFV17D yellow fever vaccination, bulk TCR alpha and beta repertoires underwent longitudinal sequencing.

Per the publication, the treatment or condition label means: live attenuated yellow fever vaccine strain. At each blood-draw timepoint, two biological replicates of bulk PBMCs were obtained. A standard Ficoll-Paque protocol was used to isolate PBMCs from peripheral blood. TriZol was used to extract RNA from bulk PBMCs, CD4 and CD8 fractions, and dextramer-positive and dextramer-negative fractions. This clonotype was seen more than once but under ten times. What antigen it recognizes has not been identified. No base qualities exist here, and no much larger clone lies one base off it. TCR cDNA was synthesized by 5'RACE template switching, which introduced a universal primer site and unique molecular identifiers. Priming of cDNA synthesis was performed from both the TCR alpha and TCR beta constant segments. Library amplification involved two PCR steps, and the second step added sample barcodes and sequencing adapters. Sequencing of libraries was done on Illumina HiSeq 2500 (2x100 bp) or NovaSeq (2x150 bp). Per the original workflow: Demultiplexing of reads and collapsing into UMI consensus sequences were performed with MIGEC, and V(D)J alignment was carried out with MiXCR. Clonotypes responding to the vaccine were identified with edgeR on replicate PBMC samples, with the criteria of FDR below 0.01 and a log2 fold change above 5 up to day 15. Bulk clonotypes were assigned CD4 or CD8 identity according to which sequenced CD4 or CD8 repertoire held them at higher abundance. Using fastp at Q25 and MiXCR, TCRdb reprocessed the public reads and kept productive beta chains. Each entry is one CDR3 protein sequence, shown with its most common DNA and genes. The V and J calls and clone size are TCRdb's, not the authors'. In all, the sample holds 550,000 or so distinct CDR3 sequences, and less than 20% of those were seen once. 13% to 15% of the sample is taken by the ten largest.

The investigation overall reported the following: The secondary T-cell response was weaker than the primary response but faster, peaking on day 5 instead of day 15. Only a couple of donors were included in the study, so the extent to which the findings can be generalized is limited. A small fraction of clonotypes appeared in both the CD4 and CD8 compartments, likely as a result of convergent recombination. FACS-sorted repertoires could contain abundant contaminating clonotypes from the bulk population, so computational filtering was required. After the booster, most clones that had expanded after primary vaccination were detected again (approximately 96% of CD4 and around 88% of CD8), suggesting broad maintenance of memory.

Taken from cysteine to phenylalanine, the CDR3 has 12 residues. Only the CDR3 part of the read is kept: 36 bases, read in frame from the first base. V and J are trimmed by 3 bases and 8 bases, and the gene matches miss 3 bases of the junction. For CDR1 and CDR2, the germline V gene lists KGHSH and LQKENI. The chain was built from TRBV18 and TRBJ2-5, and TRBD2 matches 7 of the central bases. The TCR comes from a man aged 25 to 40 who received the YFV17D yellow fever vaccine. This material consisted of PBMCs, taken 15 days after the yellow fever booster vaccination. The CDR3 reads as follows: CASSPPSGTQYF. The DNA is as follows: TGTGCCAGCTCACCTCCTAGCGGAACCCAGTACTTC.